This T cell receptor beta chain was found in a study of metastatic and nonmetastatic thyroid tumors. On the study more broadly: Across blood and tumor or nodule tissue, repertoires from malignant and benign thyroid patients were compared with one another.

This clone has a count of ten or more. Its cognate antigen is unknown. All patients were untreated before thyroid surgery. This CDR3 is 16 amino acids long. CDR1 and CDR2 (germline): DFQATT, SNEGSKA (reference sequence). V lost 0 bases to trimming and J lost 6 bases; unmatched junction nucleotides: 5. Study-level points and caveats: As reported, TCR beta diversity in blood and tumor was significantly higher in malignant thyroid tumors than in benign nodules.

The authors' processing: CDR3 differences across clinicopathological groups were used to build a distant-metastasis classifier for papillary thyroid cancer. TCRdb re-called the PCR reads via MiXCR. Here the V and J calls rest on TCRdb's processing, not on the authors' analysis. The data hold approximately 15,000 clones, with around 13% observed a single time. The J gene is TRBJ1-4, the V gene TRBV20-1; 12 bases agree with TRBD1. The clonotype originates from a female donor with papillary thyroid cancer or a benign thyroid nodule (not recorded which). Some clones in this sample may be carry-over from other donors' samples. Sequenced sample: tumor tissue. The CDR3 sequence is CSARDVGQGAYEKLFF. The CDR3 bases are TGCAGTGCTAGAGATGTGGGACAGGGGGCTTATGAAAAACTGTTTTTT.